Shown below are 31 T cell receptor beta chains from a single sample sequenced in a study of T cell responses to AZD1222 COVID-19 vaccine. Repertoires were generated with immunoSEQ multiplex PCR, while TCRdb's copy carries only in-frame clones and drops some. The table has 110,000 or so clones, 86% seen once. The sequenced sample was peripheral blood, obtained on day 0 of AZD1222 vaccination. The receptors stem from an adult in good health.

The V gene is TRBV5-1, the J gene TRBJ1-5; no definite D call. The length of the CDR3 is 17 residues. CDR1 SGHRS and CDR2 YFSETQ come from the germline V gene. Trimming stripped 0 bases from V and 0 bases from J, with 13 bases between. CDR3 protein: CASSLGTRVDSNQPQHF. The CDR3 DNA reads as TGCGCCAGCAGCTTGGGGACCCGGGTCGATAGCAATCAGCCCCAGCATTTT.

This clone was counted between two and nine times. The chain has TRBV4-3 and TRBJ1-1; tentative D call: TRBD1 (5 bases). The CDR3 consists of 17 residues. Per germline, CDR1 LGHNA and CDR2 YSLEER. Trimming left V 0 bases short and J 0 bases short, with 14 bases between. This CDR3 reads CASSQDLVQGLNTEAFF. DNA of the CDR3: TGCGCCAGCAGCCAAGATTTGGTTCAGGGCTTGAACACTGAAGCTTTCTTT.

The V call is TRBV5-5, the J call TRBJ2-1; perhaps TRBD1 as D (5 bases). There are 12 residues in the CDR3. V lost 3 bases and J lost 7, with 8 bases in between. Germline CDR1 SGHKS, CDR2 YYEKEE (reference sequence). DNA of the CDR3: TGTGCCAGCAGCTGGGGCGTAAATGAGCAGTTCTTC. This codes for CASSWGVNEQFF.

This rearrangement joins TRBV2 to TRBJ2-7, with 8 bases aligning to TRBD1. The junction had 8 bases not matched to a gene; V was cut back by 8 bases and J by 2 bases. CDR3 size: 14 residues. Germline CDR1 reads SNHLY; CDR2 reads FYNNEI. The CDR3 loop is CASSRQGPTYEQYF. The CDR3 region has the DNA TGTGCCAGCTCCAGACAGGGGCCGACCTACGAGCAGTACTTC.

This clone was seen only once. The gene calls are TRBV3-1 (or the pseudogene TRBV3-2) and TRBJ2-3; 7 nucleotides match TRBD1. The CDR3 length is 13 residues. The trim removed 0 bases at V and 9 bases at J, leaving 3 bases unmatched. From germline, CDR1 is LGHDT and CDR2 YNNKEL (reference sequence). The CDR3 protein is CASSQDRGHTQYF. CDR3 nucleotide sequence: TGTGCCAGCAGCCAAGATAGGGGGCACACGCAGTATTTT.

V gene TRBV20-1 combines with J gene TRBJ1-3, with D perhaps TRBD1 (5 bases). Deletions cut 3 bases from V and 2 bases from J, with 8 bases between. Per the germline V gene, CDR1 is DFQATT and CDR2 is SNEGSKA (reference sequence). CDR3 length equals 13 residues. CDR3 loop: CSASGGAGNTIYF. The CDR3 region has the DNA TGCAGTGCTAGTGGGGGGGCTGGAAACACCATATATTTT.

V and J are TRBV2 and TRBJ1-5; D not resolved. The germline gives CDR1 SNHLY, CDR2 FYNNEI. This CDR3 has 13 residues. Deletions cut 7 bases from V and 2 bases from J, with 9 bases between. The CDR3 DNA follows: TGTGCCAGCACCGGGGAAGGCAATCAGCCCCAGCATTTT. This translates into CASTGEGNQPQHF.

V gene TRBV11-2 combines with J gene TRBJ2-5; TRBD2 might be the D (5 bases). The V end lost 5 bases, the J end lost 4 bases, and 11 bases lay between the germline ends. The CDR3 loop spans 13 amino acids. Germline lookup yields CDR1 SGHAT and CDR2 FQNNGV. The CDR3 region has the DNA TGTGCCAGCAGCGCCCGCCGGGGAGAGACCCAGTACTTC. Residues: CASSARRGETQYF.

The chain links TRBV29-1 to TRBJ2-1; 8 bases agree with TRBD1. The germline CDR1 and CDR2 sequences are SQVTM and ANQGSEA. This CDR3 is 18 amino acids long. V trimming: 0 bases; J trimming: 2 bases; junction bases outside the gene matches: 12. CDR3 nucleotide sequence: TGCAGCGTTGAAGATCCGTCAAATCAGGGGGCTACCTACAATGAGCAGTTCTTC. It encodes CSVEDPSNQGATYNEQFF.

This chain connects TRBV2 to TRBJ2-7, with D possibly being TRBD1 or TRBD2 (5 bases each). The CDR3 runs 14 residues. V was pared by 6 bases and J by 6 bases, with 18 bases between. Germline V gene sequence: CDR1 SNHLY, CDR2 FYNNEI. The CDR3 is CASRGPQWGSEQYF. DNA for the CDR3: TGTGCCAGCAGGGGACCCCAGTGGGGGTCCGAGCAGTACTTC.

This clone was counted once. The V call is TRBV10-3, the J call TRBJ2-3; a possible D gene is TRBD1 (5 bases). The CDR3 consists of 15 residues. The V gene's germline CDR1 is ENHRY and CDR2 SYGVKD. Trimming left V 0 bases short and J 5 bases short, with 12 bases between. CDR3 loop: CAISESGQGGDTQYF. For the CDR3, the DNA is TGTGCCATCAGTGAGTCTGGGCAGGGTGGAGATACGCAGTATTTT.

The V and J genes are TRBV28 and TRBJ1-2, with D possibly being TRBD1 (6 bases). This CDR3 is built from 14 residues. V dropped 2 bases and J dropped 5 bases, with 12 bases sitting between them. Germline loops: CDR1 MDHEN, CDR2 SYDVKM. The CDR3 nucleotides are TGTGCCAGCAGTTTAGGGCAGGGGCTTTATGGCTACACCTTC. This encodes CASSLGQGLYGYTF.

The rearrangement uses TRBV2 and TRBJ1-6; D gene ambiguous. V lost 5 bases and J lost 10, with 21 bases in between. The CDR3 covers 16 residues. The germline V gene has CDR1 SNHLY and CDR2 FYNNEI. The CDR3 bases are TGTGCCAGCAGTTTCAGACCCTCAGTCCTGAAATCACCCCTCCACTTT. This sequence encodes CASSFRPSVLKSPLHF.

Only a few counts were recorded for this clone. This chain links TRBV5-6 with TRBJ2-7; D is tentatively TRBD1 or TRBD2 (6 bases each). V was pared by 6 bases and J by 4 bases, with 14 bases between. The CDR3 contains 13 residues. Germline CDR1 reads SGHDT; CDR2 reads YYEEEE. The CDR3 spells CASTLQGLYEQYF. The CDR3 DNA reads as TGTGCCAGCACCCTACAGGGACTGTACGAGCAGTACTTC.

This clone was detected only once. J is TRBJ2-3 and V is TRBV27; TRBD2 agrees at 8 bases. This CDR3 contains 16 residues. The V gene end was trimmed by 1 base and the J gene end by 1 base; junction bases not matched to a gene: 4. CDR1 and CDR2 from the germline V gene are MNHEY and SMNVEV (reference sequence). The CDR3 sequence is CASSLWLAGRTDTQYF. CDR3 DNA: TGTGCCAGCAGTTTATGGCTAGCGGGTCGCACAGATACGCAGTATTTT.

CDR3 nucleotide sequence: TGTGCCAGCAGCTTTGGAGGGGGACAGGGGACTCGCGAGCAGTACTTC. It is translated as CASSFGGGQGTREQYF. The gene calls are TRBV5-4 and TRBJ2-7, with 10 bases fitting TRBD1. V lost 2 bases to trimming and J lost 6 bases; unmatched junction nucleotides: 11. The CDR3 sequence is 16 residues long. Germline CDR1 and CDR2: SGHNT and YYREEE (reference sequence).

The rearrangement joins TRBV19 to TRBJ1-5; 7 positions agree with TRBD1. This CDR3 spans 14 amino acids. Germline values: CDR1 LNHDA, CDR2 SQIVND (reference sequence). The V gene end was trimmed by 5 bases and the J gene end by 4 bases; junction bases not matched to a gene: 5. CDR3 region: CASSLGQTNQPQHF. For the CDR3, the DNA is TGTGCCAGTAGTTTGGGACAGACGAATCAGCCCCAGCATTTT.

This clone occurred once. The CDR3 coding sequence is TGCGCCAGCAGCCAAGGTGTTAGCGGGGCAGATACGCAGTATTTT. Its protein is CASSQGVSGADTQYF. The V call is TRBV4-3, the J call TRBJ2-3, with 8 bases matching TRBD2. Germline CDR1 LGHNA, CDR2 YSLEER. This CDR3 has 15 residues. Trimming took 1 base from V and 4 from J; bases not matched to a gene: 4.

The chain links TRBV30 to TRBJ1-6; no clear D gene. Germline-derived CDR1 and CDR2 are GTSNPN and SVGIG (reference sequence). The V gene lost 0 bases and the J gene lost 0 bases, with 15 bases spanning the gap. The CDR3 contains 18 residues. The CDR3 is CAWSVIRTSSSYNSPLHF. CDR3 in DNA: TGTGCCTGGAGTGTGATTAGAACATCGAGCTCCTATAATTCACCCCTCCACTTT.

This rearrangement joins TRBV4-1 to TRBJ2-5, with 10 bases identical to TRBD2. Germline values: CDR1 MGHRA, CDR2 YSYEKL. CDR3 length equals 15 residues. Losses at the gene ends were 3 bases for V and 2 bases for J; bases not matched to a gene: 3. The CDR3 reads CASSQTGLAQETQYF. For the CDR3, the DNA is TGCGCCAGCAGCCAGACGGGACTAGCGCAAGAGACCCAGTACTTC.

The chain employs TRBV12-3 or TRBV12-4 and TRBJ1-2; D unresolved. With 6 bases removed from V and 6 bases from J, the gap between germline ends came to 14 bases. The CDR3 consists of 13 residues. CDR3 region: CASSPTVRHGYTF. In nucleotides, the CDR3 is TGTGCCAGCAGCCCCACTGTGAGGCATGGCTACACCTTC.

This rearrangement joins TRBV5-1 to TRBJ2-7; TRBD1 matches 8 bases. The CDR3 has 14 residues. Germline loops: CDR1 SGHRS, CDR2 YFSETQ. Germline trimming cut 2 bases from V and 7 bases from J; bases unmatched to any gene: 8. The CDR3 nucleotides read TGCGCCAGCAGCTTATTCCAGGGGGCTCTAGAGCAGTACTTC. Amino acid sequence: CASSLFQGALEQYF.

V and J are TRBV18 and TRBJ1-1; no firm D call. Germline assignment: CDR1 KGHSH and CDR2 LQKENI. The length of the CDR3 is 16 residues. Trimming removed 3 bases at V and 4 bases at J, with 18 bases between. This CDR3 is CASSPELSSAGTEAFF. Written as DNA, the CDR3 is TGTGCCAGCTCACCGGAATTGAGCTCAGCGGGCACTGAAGCTTTCTTT.

The DNA of the CDR3 is TGTGCCAGCAGCAAAGATACGGCGGTTTTATGTGAGCAGTACTTC. It is translated as CASSKDTAVLCEQYF. V usage is TRBV21-1 and J usage is TRBJ2-7; the DNA was not used to check the table's D call, TRBD2. TRBV21-1 is termed a pseudogene. The CDR3 extends over 15 amino acids.

The CDR3 coding sequence is TGCGCCAGCAGCGGGGGTGCGGGGGTCAGCACCGGGGAGCTGTTTTTT. Protein: CASSGGAGVSTGELFF. The rearrangement joins TRBV5-1 to TRBJ2-2; 7 bases are a match to TRBD2. The V gene end was trimmed by 4 bases and the J gene end by 4 bases; junction bases not matched to a gene: 10. The CDR3 runs to 16 residues. Germline V gene lookup returns CDR1 SGHRS and CDR2 YFSETQ.

The chain recombines TRBV7-7 with TRBJ2-1; unclear D gene. This CDR3 is built from 13 residues. Germline assignment: CDR1 SSHAT and CDR2 FNYEAQ (reference sequence). Trimming left V 3 bases short and J 5 bases short, with 8 bases between. This chain's CDR3 is CASSFNGDNEQFF. Written as DNA, the CDR3 is TGTGCCAGCAGCTTTAACGGTGACAATGAGCAGTTCTTC.

This chain uses TRBV6-5 with TRBJ1-6; no firm D call. The CDR3 has 13 amino acids. Trimming removed 8 bases at V and 6 bases at J, with 11 bases between. Per germline, CDR1 MNHEY and CDR2 SVGAGI. CDR3 sequence: CASALRGNSPLHF. The CDR3 DNA is TGTGCCAGCGCATTACGGGGTAATTCACCCCTCCACTTT.

This chain joins TRBV7-9 and TRBJ2-1, with a weak D call TRBD2 (7 bases). Germline CDR1 SEHNR, CDR2 FQNEAQ (reference sequence). The V gene lost 4 bases and the J gene lost 7 bases, with 14 bases spanning the gap. CDR3 size: 14 residues. The CDR3 DNA sequence: TGTGCCAGCAGCTCCTTTGCGGGGGCAAATGAGCAGTTCTTC. Translation: CASSSFAGANEQFF. The entire variable domain, with the rest obtained from reference TRBV7-9 and TRBJ2-1, is as follows: DTGVSQNPRHKITKRGQNVTFRCDPISEHNRLYWYRQTLGQGPEFLTYFQNEAQLEKSRLLSDRFSAERPKGSFSTLEIQRTEQGDSAMYLCASSSFAGANEQFFGPGTRLTVL.

The CDR3 region has the DNA TGTGCCAGTAGTGGAGGGCTAGCCCGAGGCTACACCTTC. It codes for CASSGGLARGYTF. This rearrangement joins TRBV19 to TRBJ1-2; D is unresolved. CDR1 and CDR2 (germline): LNHDA, SQIVND (reference sequence). The CDR3 runs 13 residues. The V gene lost 5 bases and the J gene lost 8 bases, with 15 bases spanning the gap.

The CDR3, as DNA: TGTGCCAGCAGCCAAGTTACAGCCTATAGCAATCAGCCCCAGCATTTT. Its protein is CASSQVTAYSNQPQHF. The chain joins TRBV4-2 to TRBJ1-5, with D unclear. V was clipped by 1 base and J by 0 bases, with 10 bases between them. This CDR3 has 16 residues. In germline, CDR1 is LGHNA, CDR2 YNFKEQ.

This clone was counted a few times. The chain carries TRBV6-4 and TRBJ2-6, with D unclear. Trimming stripped 0 bases from V and 0 bases from J, with 6 bases between. This CDR3 has 16 residues. Germline assignment: CDR1 MRHNA and CDR2 SNTAGT. The CDR3 spells CASSDSTNSGANVLTF. CDR3 nucleotides: TGTGCCAGCAGTGACTCGACAAACTCTGGGGCCAACGTCCTGACTTTC.